What follows are 10 T cell receptor beta chains derived from one specimen sequenced in a study of T cells expressing NK-cell markers. For each CDR3 protein, TCRdb gives one entry from its re-call of the 5' RACE reads, without DNA. The repertoire table contains fewer than 550,000 distinct CDR3 sequences. Input material: blood T cells: a sorted CD56 or NKG2C T cell subset, CD4+ or CD8+ T cells, or bulk PBMC T cells (not recorded which). These TCRs come from a woman aged 45-65 years in good health.

The CDR3 loop reads CATSSDHRLAGVGNEQFF. V is TRBV15 and J is TRBJ2-1; TCRdb proposes TRBD2, but this gene call is untestable without DNA. Germline loops: CDR1 LNHNV, CDR2 YYDKDF (reference sequence). This CDR3 is built from 18 residues.

The gene calls are TRBV12-3 or TRBV12-4 and TRBJ2-3; TCRdb names TRBD2, which stays unverified in the absence of DNA. This CDR3 is built from 19 residues. CDR3 residues: CASSLSVPGLAGGTDTQYF.

This rearrangement joins TRBV24-1 to TRBJ2-1. The CDR3 is 14 amino acids. Looked up from germline, CDR1 is KGHDR and CDR2 is SFDVKD. This CDR3 is CATSDQTTYNEQFF.

The rearrangement uses TRBV11-2 and TRBJ1-5; TCRdb's D call of TRBD1 is untestable without DNA. Germline V gene sequence: CDR1 SGHAT, CDR2 FQNNGV. The CDR3 runs 16 residues. The CDR3 protein is CASSLVTGGSNQPQHF.

The chain links TRBV12-3 or TRBV12-4 to TRBJ1-2; TCRdb selects TRBD1, and the lack of DNA leaves this call unchecked. CDR3 length: 15 residues. CDR3 residues: CASTEGEWRLSGYTF.

The chain carries TRBV11-2 and TRBJ2-7; TCRdb reports TRBD2, a call that lacks DNA to check it against. This CDR3 has 15 residues. Per the germline V gene, CDR1 is SGHAT and CDR2 is FQNNGV. The CDR3 loop reads CASSLGRTILFEQYF. Supplemented by reference TRBV11-2 and TRBJ2-7, the full variable domain reads EAGVAQSPRYKIIEKRQSVAFWCNPISGHATLYWYQQILGQGPKLLIQFQNNGVVDDSQLPKDRFSAERLKGVDSTLKIQPAKLEDSAVYLCASSLGRTILFEQYFGPGTRLTVT.

This chain joins TRBV27 and TRBJ2-1; checking the TCRdb D call of TRBD2 is not possible without DNA. The CDR3 covers 18 residues. Per the germline V gene, CDR1 is MNHEY and CDR2 is SMNVEV (reference sequence). The CDR3 here is CASSRDGPGTSGINEQFF.

The chain is built from TRBV2 and TRBJ2-5; TCRdb names TRBD2, which stays unverified in the absence of DNA. CDR1 SNHLY and CDR2 FYNNEI come from the germline V gene. The CDR3 contains 12 residues. CDR3 in amino acids: CASSETTSTQYF.

This chain links TRBV12-3 or TRBV12-4 with TRBJ1-2. The CDR3 spans 13 residues. CDR3 sequence: CASRNTEFGGYTF.

This rearrangement joins TRBV28 to TRBJ1-2; the D gene TCRdb calls, TRBD1, cannot be checked with no DNA. Germline-derived CDR1 and CDR2 are MDHEN and SYDVKM. This CDR3 region has 14 residues. CDR3: CASSEGQGGFGYTF.